The T cell receptor (beta chain) described here comes from a study of T cell responses to AZD1222 COVID-19 vaccine (dated by TCRdb to the early 2020s). A note on the overall study: AZD1222 recipients whose second dose came at about 4 weeks and those whose second dose came at about 12 weeks were combined into one group, since spike-specific TCR depth and breadth did not differ between the two schedules. Trial participants were enrolled into age subgroups of 18-55, 56-69 and 70-plus years, which contained about 150, 27 and 61 TCR-sequenced participants, respectively. A total of around 240 trial participants underwent TCR sequencing, of whom around 200 received two doses of AZD1222 and approximately 25 received two doses of the MenACWY control vaccine. The paper's findings and limits, for the study overall: The 56-69-year group was small, and its depth increase did not reach significance, likely because of low power. The vaccine-associated CD4 TCRs covered the entire spike protein, and the dominant responses fell in regions 160-218 and 743-854. Conclusions about previously exposed vaccinees were limited because only six AZD1222 recipients were SARS-CoV-2 seropositive at baseline. A significant rise in spike-specific TCR breadth and depth was observed after two AZD1222 doses relative to day 0 and relative to MenACWY recipients. Because no day 14 peak-response samples were available, repertoires were characterized only after the peak T cell response. Epitopes outside the regions mutated in the B.1.351 and B.1.1.7 variants were reportedly recognized by nearly half of the unique spike-specific TCRs. Most participants were white British and females outnumbered males, and the authors suggested that clonal diversity may have been underestimated.

According to the study, the label for this sample's time point signals: baseline before first vaccination. Vaccinee samples were obtained from the UK trials COV001 and COV002, which included a single-blind randomized controlled phase 2/3 trial of AZD1222 (ChAdOx1 nCoV-19) in healthy adults. For TCRbeta chain sequencing, PBMC samples from trial participants were taken at day 0 and at day 28 after the second dose. The V end loses 2 bases and the J end loses 5 bases, and a stretch of 15 bases separates them. CDR3 length: 16 amino acids, cysteine to phenylalanine. The sequence is cut down to CDR3 DNA, 48 bases in frame from base 1. As encoded in the germline V gene, CDR1 is KGHSH while CDR2 is LQKENI. The CDR3 regions of human TCRbeta chains were subjected to immunosequencing. The original methods were these. TCRs in the repertoires were compared against a reference library of SARS-CoV-2-specific TCRs that had been generated with the MIRA antigen-specificity platform. Breadth was defined as the fraction of unique TCRs that were SARS-CoV-2-associated, and depth was defined as the fraction of total T cells that were SARS-CoV-2-associated. Using the MIRA data, every spike-specific TCR was mapped to the spike region that the TCR reacted to and assigned to either a CD4 or a CD8 class. Log10-transformed breadth and depth values were compared by one-way ANOVA with Sidak's multiple comparisons tests. Drawn from immuneACCESS, this table holds only the in-frame rearrangements with V and J called that TCRdb kept. Clones are partly lost; checked studies trace under half to an unresolved V gene and leave the rest unexplained. V and J calls plus clone size are reproduced from that table; the DNA served to infer D and trimming. This sample is represented by approximately 120,000 clones; approximately 90% of them were singletons. Roughly 7% of the sample is held by the ten biggest clonotypes.

The table lists this clone with a count of one. Its antigen remains unidentified. Base qualities are not recorded, but no much larger clone differs from it by a single base. Here the chain combines TRBV18 and TRBJ1-4, with a tentative D gene TRBD1 over 5 matching bases. The specimen comprised peripheral blood, sampled on day 0 of AZD1222 vaccination. The TCR originated in an adult in good health. The nucleotide sequence is given as TGTGCCAGCTCACCAGCGGGGCGAGCCGGAAATGAAAAACTGTTTTTT. The encoded protein is CASSPAGRAGNEKLFF.